The 15 T cell receptor beta chains listed next were all sequenced from one sample in a study of PD-1 blockade in classical Hodgkin lymphoma. The data were produced by immunoSEQ multiplex PCR, yet TCRdb's version contains in-frame clones alone and is incomplete. The repertoire has 90,000 to 100,000 clones, around 80% of them found once; the top ten carry around 8.9%. Time point noted: cycle 4 day 1 (C4D1), after 5 to 7 weeks of nivolumab. The patients all showed relapse after autologous stem cell transplantation, while their brentuximab vedotin exposure varied. The sequenced sample was peripheral blood mononuclear cells (PBMCs), obtained before the fourth cycle of nivolumab. The receptors come from a human donor with classical Hodgkin lymphoma.

This clone was counted a single time. The CDR3 spells CASTWVPYEQYF. For the CDR3, the DNA is TGTGCCAGCACCTGGGTCCCCTACGAGCAGTACTTC. The chain carries TRBV6-6 and TRBJ2-7; no firm D call. This CDR3 region has 12 residues. The germline gives CDR1 MNHNY, CDR2 SVGAGI (reference sequence). Trimming removed 7 bases from V and 2 bases from J, with 9 bases in between.

The chain joins TRBV5-6 to TRBJ1-3, with no clear D. Germline lookup yields CDR1 SGHDT and CDR2 YYEEEE. V lost 4 bases, J lost 7 bases, and 12 bases lay in between. CDR3 length: 13 residues. CDR3 in amino acids: CASSPPGTNTIYF. For the CDR3, the DNA is TGTGCCAGCAGCCCCCCGGGAACGAACACCATATATTTT.

The table lists this clone with a count of one. This chain connects TRBV19 to TRBJ1-2, with 10 nucleotides matching TRBD1. Germline V gene lookup returns CDR1 LNHDA and CDR2 SQIVND (reference sequence). The CDR3 length is 13 residues. Trimming at V came to 8 bases and at J to 6 bases, leaving 6 bases not matched to a gene. CDR3 in DNA: TGTGCCAGTTACAGGGACAGGGGTAATGGCTACACCTTC. It is translated as CASYRDRGNGYTF.

Concerning this clone: A read error is likely, as this CDR3 ends without the conserved phenylalanine or tryptophan. No DNA is shown, since the ends of the CDR3 on it are uncertain; the CDR3 is the one TCRdb lists. The gene calls are TRBV2 and TRBJ1-1. Germline V gene data show CDR1 as SNHLY and CDR2 as FYNNEI. Inclusive of both ends, the CDR3 amounts to 12 amino acids. The CDR3: CASSESPPPGGL.

This clone appeared once. CDR3 residues: CASSQDYEQYF. DNA for the CDR3: TGTGCCAGCAGCCAGGACTACGAGCAGTACTTC. The chain has TRBV14 and TRBJ2-7; D not certain. V shed 3 bases and J shed 3 bases, with 3 bases lying between them. This CDR3 region has 11 residues. CDR1 and CDR2 from the germline V gene are SGHDN and FVKESK.

J is TRBJ1-2 and V is TRBV6-5; no clear D. The V and J ends lost 5 bases and 4 bases respectively, with 8 bases between them. CDR3 size: 12 residues. CDR1 is MNHEY, CDR2 SVGAGI, per germline. CDR3 protein: CASSGSGYGYTF. CDR3 nucleotide sequence: TGTGCCAGCAGTGGAAGCGGCTATGGCTACACCTTC.

The J gene is TRBJ2-3, the V gene TRBV27, with 7 bases lining up with TRBD2. V was clipped by 6 bases and J by 1 base; unmatched bases: 10. The CDR3 is 16 residues long. The germline CDR1 and CDR2 sequences are MNHEY and SMNVEV (reference sequence). CDR3 sequence reads: CASSPIAGAGTDTQYF. For the CDR3, the DNA is TGTGCCAGCAGCCCCATAGCGGGCGCGGGCACAGATACGCAGTATTTT.

The rearrangement joins TRBV19 to TRBJ2-3, with D perhaps matching TRBD1 or TRBD2 (7 bases each). The germline V gene encodes CDR1 LNHDA and CDR2 SQIVND (reference sequence). The CDR3 is made up of 15 amino acids. Trimming stripped 4 bases from V and 5 bases from J, with 16 bases between. The CDR3 protein is CASSTRTGGRDTQYF. The CDR3 DNA is TGTGCCAGTAGTACCCGGACAGGCGGGAGAGATACGCAGTATTTT.

This clone has just a few counts. The chain recombines TRBV2 with TRBJ2-5, with D uncertain. This CDR3 has 11 amino acids. Trimming took off 4 bases at V and 3 bases at J, with 3 bases between the two ends. Germline V gene data show CDR1 as SNHLY and CDR2 as FYNNEI. CDR3 in amino acids: CASSVEETQYF. CDR3 in DNA: TGTGCCAGCAGTGTGGAAGAGACCCAGTACTTC. Using reference TRBV2 and TRBJ2-5 for the parts outside the CDR3, the full variable domain is EPEVTQTPSHQVTQMGQEVILRCVPISNHLYFYWYRQILGQKVEFLVSFYNNEISEKSEIFDDQFSVERPDGSNFTLKIRSTKLEDSAMYFCASSVEETQYFGPGTRLLVL.

The chain recombines TRBV13 with TRBJ1-5; D unclear. Per germline, CDR1 PRHDT and CDR2 FYEKMQ (reference sequence). This CDR3 has 14 amino acids. The germline V and J ends were trimmed by 2 bases and 5 bases, with 10 bases remaining between them. The CDR3 DNA reads as TGTGCCAGCAGCTTATACGGGGTGGATCAGCCCCAGCATTTT. This sequence encodes CASSLYGVDQPQHF.

The CDR3 here is CASSIFTGGPRETQYF. Written as DNA, the CDR3 is TGTGCCAGTAGTATTTTTACGGGAGGACCAAGGGAGACCCAGTACTTC. This chain joins TRBV19 and TRBJ2-5; 7 nucleotides agree with TRBD2. CDR1 and CDR2 (germline): LNHDA, SQIVND (reference sequence). The CDR3 spans 16 residues. V lost 3 bases to trimming and J lost 5 bases; unmatched junction nucleotides: 12.

This clone occurred once. This chain uses TRBV27 with TRBJ2-3; 11 bases line up with TRBD2. V shed 6 bases and J 2 bases; nucleotides not matched to a gene: 7. This CDR3 has 16 amino acids. Germline CDR1 and CDR2: MNHEY and SMNVEV (reference sequence). The CDR3 DNA reads as TGTGCCAGCAGCCCTGGGACTAGCGGCCACACAGATACGCAGTATTTT. It codes for CASSPGTSGHTDTQYF.

V gene TRBV6-5 combines with J gene TRBJ1-5; TRBD1 might be the D (6 bases). Germline-derived CDR1 and CDR2 are MNHEY and SVGAGI. Trimming removed 7 bases from V and 4 bases from J, with 11 bases in between. The CDR3 contains 13 residues. The DNA of the CDR3 is TGTGCCAGCAACTCACAGGGAAATCAGCCCCAGCATTTT. Translation: CASNSQGNQPQHF.

This chain joins TRBV10-3 and TRBJ1-5; TRBD1 matches 9 bases. J gave up 4 bases and V 6 bases, and 7 bases lay outside the gene matches. The germline V gene has CDR1 ENHRY and CDR2 SYGVKD. The CDR3 length is 15 residues. The CDR3 reads CAIRPGGQGNQPQHF. DNA for the CDR3: TGTGCCATCAGACCCGGGGGACAGGGAAATCAGCCCCAGCATTTT.

This clone was counted a few times. The chain uses TRBV9 and TRBJ2-7; TRBD1 agrees at 10 bases. There are 15 residues in the CDR3. J lost 2 bases, V lost 1 base, and 3 bases had no gene match. Germline CDR1 reads SGDLS; CDR2 reads YYNGEE. CDR3 loop: CASSVRDRGTYEQYF. Here the CDR3 DNA reads TGTGCCAGCAGCGTAAGGGACAGGGGTACCTACGAGCAGTACTTC.